The present T cell receptor (beta chain) was sequenced within a study of T-cell reconstitution after alpha-beta-depleted transplantation in children. Study-wide results and caveats: Approximately two months post-transplant, alpha-beta T cells reportedly originated from several hundred expanded graft clones. Elevated TCRbeta diversity at day 60 was traced, in some patients, to surviving recipient T cells and thymic progenitors. Most T-cell counts and diversity one year after the transplant came from T cells that were newly produced.

Library preparation (for TCRbeta) was performed with unique molecular identifiers. TCRdb called the PCR reads again in MiXCR, with one record for every CDR3 protein. Of around 700,000 distinct CDR3 sequences in the sample, roughly 14% are singletons; the top ten hold roughly 0.77%. Germline lookup yields CDR1 KGHSH and CDR2 LQKENI. The germline V and J ends were trimmed by 4 bases and 2 bases, with 18 bases remaining between them. CDR3 length: 16 amino acids. As for this clonotype: Its antigen is still unknown.

The source was PBMCs, collected before TCRalphabeta/CD19-depleted stem cell transplant. The chain uses TRBV18 and TRBJ2-7, with D tentatively TRBD2 (5 bases). The sequence came from a girl aged 2 to 10 with congenital amegakaryocytic thrombocytopenia, due to receive a stem cell transplant. The DNA of the CDR3 is TGTGCCAGCTCACACCTATCCCTAGCCTTACCCTACGAGCAGTACTTC. Translated, it gives CASSHLSLALPYEQYF.